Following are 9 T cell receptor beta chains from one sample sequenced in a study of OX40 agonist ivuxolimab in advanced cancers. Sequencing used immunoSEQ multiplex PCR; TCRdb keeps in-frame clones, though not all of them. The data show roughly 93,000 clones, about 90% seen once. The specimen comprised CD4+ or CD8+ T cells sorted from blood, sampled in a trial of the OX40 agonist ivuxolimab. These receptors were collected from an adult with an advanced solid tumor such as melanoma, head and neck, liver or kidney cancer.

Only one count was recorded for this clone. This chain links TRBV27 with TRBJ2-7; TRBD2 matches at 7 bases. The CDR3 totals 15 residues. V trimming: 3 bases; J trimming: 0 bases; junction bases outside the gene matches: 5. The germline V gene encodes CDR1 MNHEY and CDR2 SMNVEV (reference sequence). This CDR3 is CASSFKRGSSYEQYF. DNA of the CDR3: TGTGCCAGCAGTTTTAAGCGGGGTAGCTCCTACGAGCAGTACTTC.

CDR3 sequence reads: CASSSTDRGSYGYTF. CDR3 nucleotide sequence: TGTGCCAGCAGCTCAACGGACAGGGGATCATATGGCTACACCTTC. The gene calls are TRBV5-8 and TRBJ1-2; the match to TRBD1 covers 9 bases. J lost 5 bases, V lost 3 bases, and 8 bases had no gene match. CDR3 length: 15 residues. Looked up from germline, CDR1 is SGHTS and CDR2 is YDEGEE.

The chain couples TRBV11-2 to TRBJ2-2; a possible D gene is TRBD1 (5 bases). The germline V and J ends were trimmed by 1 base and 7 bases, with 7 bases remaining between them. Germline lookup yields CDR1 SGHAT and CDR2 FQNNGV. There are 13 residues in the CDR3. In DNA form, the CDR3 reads TGTGCCAGCAGCTTAGGCAGGGTCGGGGAGCTGTTTTTT. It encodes CASSLGRVGELFF.

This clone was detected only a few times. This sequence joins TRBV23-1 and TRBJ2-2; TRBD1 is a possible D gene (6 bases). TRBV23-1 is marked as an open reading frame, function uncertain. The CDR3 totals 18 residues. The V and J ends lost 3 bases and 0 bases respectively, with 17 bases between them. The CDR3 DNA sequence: TGCGCCAGCAGTCACACTTCCGTCCGGACAGCGAACACCGGGGAGCTGTTTTTT. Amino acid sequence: CASSHTSVRTANTGELFF.

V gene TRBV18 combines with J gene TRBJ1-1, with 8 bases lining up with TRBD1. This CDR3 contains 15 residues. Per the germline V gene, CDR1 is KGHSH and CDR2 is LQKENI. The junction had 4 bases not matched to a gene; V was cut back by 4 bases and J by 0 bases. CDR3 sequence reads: CASSRDRRLNTEAFF. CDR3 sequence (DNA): TGTGCCAGCTCACGGGACAGGAGGTTGAACACTGAAGCTTTCTTT.

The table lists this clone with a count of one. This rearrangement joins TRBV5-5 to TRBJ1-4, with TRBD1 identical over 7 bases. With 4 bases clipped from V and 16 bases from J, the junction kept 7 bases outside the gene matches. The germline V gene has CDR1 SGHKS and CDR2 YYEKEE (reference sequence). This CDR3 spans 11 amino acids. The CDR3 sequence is CASSPRQGGFF. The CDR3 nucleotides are TGTGCCAGCAGCCCACGACAGGGAGGGTTTTTT.

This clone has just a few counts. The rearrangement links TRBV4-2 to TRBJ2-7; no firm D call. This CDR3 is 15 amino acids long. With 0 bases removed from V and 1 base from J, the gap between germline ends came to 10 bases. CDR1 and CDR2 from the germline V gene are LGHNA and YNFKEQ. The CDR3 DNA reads TGTGCCAGCAGCCAAGATCGTGGGTTATCCTACGAGCAGTACTTC. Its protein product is CASSQDRGLSYEQYF.

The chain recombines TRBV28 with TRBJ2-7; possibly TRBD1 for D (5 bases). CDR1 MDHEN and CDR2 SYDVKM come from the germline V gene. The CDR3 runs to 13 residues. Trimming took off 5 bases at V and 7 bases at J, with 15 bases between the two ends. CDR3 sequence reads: CASSPGRRGEQYF. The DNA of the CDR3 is TGTGCCAGCAGTCCAGGGCGGCGAGGAGAGCAGTACTTC.

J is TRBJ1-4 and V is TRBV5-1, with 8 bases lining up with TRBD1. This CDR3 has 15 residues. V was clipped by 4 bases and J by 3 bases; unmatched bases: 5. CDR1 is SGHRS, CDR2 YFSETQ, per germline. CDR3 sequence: CASSLQGAANEKLFF. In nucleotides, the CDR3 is TGCGCCAGCAGCCTGCAGGGGGCGGCTAATGAAAAACTGTTTTTT.